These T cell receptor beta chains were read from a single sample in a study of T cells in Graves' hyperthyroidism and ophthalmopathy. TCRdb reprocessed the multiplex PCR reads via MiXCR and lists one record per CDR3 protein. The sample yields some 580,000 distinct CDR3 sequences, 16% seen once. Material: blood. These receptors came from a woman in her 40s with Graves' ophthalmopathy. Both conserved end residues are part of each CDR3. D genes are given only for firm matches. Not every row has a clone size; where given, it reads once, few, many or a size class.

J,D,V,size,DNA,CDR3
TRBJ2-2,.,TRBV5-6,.,TGTGCCAGCAGCTCCAGTAAGTTACAAAACACCGGGGAGCTGTTTTTT,CASSSSKLQNTGELFF
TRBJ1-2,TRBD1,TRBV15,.,TGTGCCACCAGCAGCCTAGACAGGGGTGACTATGGCTACACCTTC,CATSSLDRGDYGYTF
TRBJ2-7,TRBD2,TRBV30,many,TGTGCCTGGGTCCAGTGGCGGGAGTTTTCCTACGAGCAGTACTTC,CAWVQWREFSYEQYF
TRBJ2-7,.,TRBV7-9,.,TGTGCCAGCAGCGCCGAGACGGGCGGCTCCTACGAGCAGTACTTC,CASSAETGGSYEQYF
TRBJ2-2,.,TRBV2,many,TGTGCCAGCAGGCCGCCCCTCAGCACCGGGGAGCTGTTTTTT,CASRPPLSTGELFF
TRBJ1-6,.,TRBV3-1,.,TGTGCCAGCAGCCAAGATGGGGGGCAGGCACCCCTCCACTTT,CASSQDGGQAPLHF
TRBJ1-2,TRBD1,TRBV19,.,TGTGCCAGTAGTATGGGACAGGATTCGCGAGCTGGCTACACCTTC,CASSMGQDSRAGYTF
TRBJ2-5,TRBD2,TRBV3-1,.,TGTGCCAGCAGCCAGACGGGACTAGCGGGGGAACCCCAGTACTTC,CASSQTGLAGEPQYF
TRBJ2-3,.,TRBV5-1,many,TGCGCCAGCAGCTTTAGGGACTCGAACACAGATACGCAGTATTTT,CASSFRDSNTDTQYF
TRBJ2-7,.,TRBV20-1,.,TGCAGTGCTAGGTTCGCGGAGGGGGGAGCTTCCTACGAGCAGTACTTC,CSARFAEGGASYEQYF
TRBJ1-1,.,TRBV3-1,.,TGTGCCAGCAGCCGGGGGGGGGCCACTGAAGCTTTCTTT,CASSRGGATEAFF
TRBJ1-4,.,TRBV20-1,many,TGCAGTGCCTTCGCAGCGAAGGCAACTAATGAAAAACTGTTTTTT,CSAFAAKATNEKLFF
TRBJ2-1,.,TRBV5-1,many,TGCGCCAGCAGCTTGGGGCAGGGGCTGGATGAGCAGTTCTTC,CASSLGQGLDEQFF
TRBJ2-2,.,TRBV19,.,TGTGCCAGTAGTATTTCCCGACGGAACACCGGGGAGCTGTTTTTT,CASSISRRNTGELFF
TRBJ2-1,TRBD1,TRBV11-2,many,TGTGCCAGCAGCGGATATCACAGGGGAACCTACAATGAGCAGTTCTTC,CASSGYHRGTYNEQFF
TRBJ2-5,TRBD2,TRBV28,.,TGTGCCAGCAGTTTTGGGCGCGTAGCGGGAGCAATAAAAGAGACCCAGTACTTC,CASSFGRVAGAIKETQYF
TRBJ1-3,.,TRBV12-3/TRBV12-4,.,TGTGCCAGCAGTTTAAGGAGACAAGGCTCTGGAAACACCATATATTTT,CASSLRRQGSGNTIYF
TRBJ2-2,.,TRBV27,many,TGTGCCAGCAGTTTACAGGGCGGGGAGCTGTTTTTT,CASSLQGGELFF
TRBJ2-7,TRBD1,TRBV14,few,TGTGCCAGCAGCCAAGCGGGACAGGGGGAGTACGAGCAGTACTTC,CASSQAGQGEYEQYF
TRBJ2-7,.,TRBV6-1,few,TGTGCCAGCAGTGAAATGAGAGGGATCGGCTACGAGCAGTACTTC,CASSEMRGIGYEQYF
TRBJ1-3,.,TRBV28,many,TGTGCCAGCAGCCCCCAAATGAGGGTCGGAAACACCATATATTTT,CASSPQMRVGNTIYF
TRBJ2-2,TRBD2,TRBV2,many,TGTGCCAGCAGACTAGCGGGGAACACCGGGGAGCTGTTTTTT,CASRLAGNTGELFF
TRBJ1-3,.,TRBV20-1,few,TGCAGTGCTAGCCGGACAGCGGGAAACACCATATATTTT,CSASRTAGNTIYF
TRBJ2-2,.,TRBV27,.,TGTGCCAGCAGAAGGGGACTTCTCCCGGCTCCCGGGGAGCTGTTTTTT,CASRRGLLPAPGELFF
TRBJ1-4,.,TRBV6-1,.,TGTGCCAGCACCTTCTTAAGGGGGGAAAAACTGTTTTTT,CASTFLRGEKLFF
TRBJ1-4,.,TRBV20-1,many,TGCAGTGCTGTGTCCGCTTCTAATGGCGAAAAACTGTTTTTT,CSAVSASNGEKLFF
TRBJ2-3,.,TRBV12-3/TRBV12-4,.,TGTGCCAGCAGTCTCCAGCGGGCCACTAGCACAGATACGCAGTATTTT,CASSLQRATSTDTQYF
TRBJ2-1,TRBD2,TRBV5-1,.,TGCGCCAGCAGCGATGATAGCGGGAGGGGAGGGGGCGAGCAGTTCTTC,CASSDDSGRGGGEQFF
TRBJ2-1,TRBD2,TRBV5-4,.,TGTGCCAGCAGGGCGGGAGCAGAGTACAATGAGCAGTTCTTC,CASRAGAEYNEQFF
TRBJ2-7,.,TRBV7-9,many,TGTGCCAGCAGCTTAGGGGTCGGAGCCTACGAGCAGTACTTC,CASSLGVGAYEQYF
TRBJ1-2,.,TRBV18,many,TGTGCCAGCTCTCCCGGACAGCCGACCGGCTATGGCTACACCTTC,CASSPGQPTGYGYTF
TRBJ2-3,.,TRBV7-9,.,TGTGCCAGCAGCCAAGGAAGAGTTCCATCAGATACGCAGTATTTT,CASSQGRVPSDTQYF
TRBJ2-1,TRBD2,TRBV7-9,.,TGTGCCAGCAGTTTAACTAGCGGGAGTCAAGGAAATGAGCAGTTCTTC,CASSLTSGSQGNEQFF
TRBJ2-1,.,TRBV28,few,TGTGCCAGCAAGACCGCCCAGGCTGCGGGCGGATTCTACAATGAGCAGTTCTTC,CASKTAQAAGGFYNEQFF
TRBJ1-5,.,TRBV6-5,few,TGCGCCAGCAGTTACTCGGGCGGGATTCAGCCCCAGCATTTT,CASSYSGGIQPQHF
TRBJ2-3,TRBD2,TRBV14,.,TGTGCCAGCAGCCAAGGTAGCGGGAGTTTTAATACGCAGTATTTT,CASSQGSGSFNTQYF
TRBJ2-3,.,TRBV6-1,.,TGTGCCAGCAAAGATCGTTCAGATACGCAGTATTTT,CASKDRSDTQYF
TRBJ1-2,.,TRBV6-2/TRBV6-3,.,TGTGCCAGCAGTTACCCCGGGACGGACTATGGCTACACCTTC,CASSYPGTDYGYTF
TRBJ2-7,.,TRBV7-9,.,TGTGCCAGCACCCCCGAAAAGGCCAACGAGCAGTACTTC,CASTPEKANEQYF
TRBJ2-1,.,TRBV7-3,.,TGTGCCAGCAGCTTAACTGGAATCGATGAGCAGTTCTTC,CASSLTGIDEQFF
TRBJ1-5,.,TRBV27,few,TGTGCCAGCAGTTTAGGCAGCCATCAGCCCCAGCATTTT,CASSLGSHQPQHF
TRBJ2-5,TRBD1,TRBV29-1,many,TGCAGCGTTGAGGGGACAGCTAAAGAGACCCAGTACTTC,CSVEGTAKETQYF
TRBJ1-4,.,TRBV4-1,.,TGCGCCAGCAGCCAAGTCCTGGGGGCCGTTAATGAAAAACTGTTTTTT,CASSQVLGAVNEKLFF
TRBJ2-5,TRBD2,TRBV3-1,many,TGTGCCAGCAGCCGCGAGCGGGGTTCCCAAGAGACCCAGTACTTC,CASSRERGSQETQYF
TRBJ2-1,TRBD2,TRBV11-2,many,TGTGCCAGCAGCGCCCGACTAGCGGGGTACAATGAGCAGTTCTTC,CASSARLAGYNEQFF
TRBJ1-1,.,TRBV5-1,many,TGCGCCAGCCGGAGGGGGGGTGAAGCTTTCTTT,CASRRGGEAFF
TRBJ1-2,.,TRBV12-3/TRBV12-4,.,TGTGCCAGCAGTTTAGCAGGGCCCTATGGCTACACCTTC,CASSLAGPYGYTF
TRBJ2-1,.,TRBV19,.,TGTGCCAGTAGTACCCGTTTGAGGGGGGGGGGGAATGAGCAGTTCTTC,CASSTRLRGGGNEQFF
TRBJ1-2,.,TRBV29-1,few,TGCAGCGCTGGCTGGGGTTACGGCTACACCTTC,CSAGWGYGYTF
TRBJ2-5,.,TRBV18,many,TGTGCCAGCTCACCACAGGAATCATACGAGACCCAGTACTTC,CASSPQESYETQYF
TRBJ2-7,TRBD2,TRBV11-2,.,TGTGCCAGCAGCTTAGACGGACTAGCCGGGTTTTCCGTACGAGGCCAGTACTTC,CASSLDGLAGFSVRGQYF
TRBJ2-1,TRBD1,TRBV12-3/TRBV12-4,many,TGTGCCAGCAGTCCGGGACAGGGGAACAATGAGCAGTTCTTC,CASSPGQGNNEQFF
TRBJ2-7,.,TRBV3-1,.,TGTGCCAGCAGCCCGCATGGGGGGGGGGCGTACGAGCAGTACTTC,CASSPHGGGAYEQYF
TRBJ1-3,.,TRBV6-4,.,TGTGCCGGCAGTTACTCGGTCTTAACCCGAAATCTACAGGGTCCCTCTGGAAACACCATATATTTT,CAGSYSVLTRNLQGPSGNTIYF
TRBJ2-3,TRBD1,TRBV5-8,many,TGTGCCAGCAGCTGGACAGGGTTCGATACGCAGTATTTT,CASSWTGFDTQYF
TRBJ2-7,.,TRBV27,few,TGTGCCAGCAGCTTTTACGGCGATTCCTACGAGCAGTACTTC,CASSFYGDSYEQYF
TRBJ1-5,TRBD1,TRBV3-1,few,TGTGCCAGCAGCCTTGGGACAGGTATAGGACAGCCCCAGCATTTT,CASSLGTGIGQPQHF
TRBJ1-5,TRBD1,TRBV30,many,TGTGCCTGGAGTACGACAGGGGTGAGGGGTCAGCCCCAGCATTTT,CAWSTTGVRGQPQHF
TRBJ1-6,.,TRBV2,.,TGTGCCAGCGGGGGGGGGGCGAAGGTCGGTTCACCCCTCCACTTT,CASGGGAKVGSPLHF
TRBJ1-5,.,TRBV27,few,TGTGCCAGCAGTTTAACGGGGGTGTCTGACCAGCATTTT,CASSLTGVSDQHF